This TCR beta chain came from a study of T-cell reconstitution after alpha-beta-depleted transplantation in children. This clonotype was observed a few times. Construction of the TCRbeta library involved unique molecular identifiers. One entry per CDR3 protein results from TCRdb running MiXCR on the PCR reads. The table has about 980,000 distinct CDR3 sequences, around 30% seen once. The sample was PBMCs, mostly from graft donor cells, taken 360 days after TCRalphabeta/CD19-depleted stem cell transplant. The sequence derives from a boy less than two years old who had a stem cell transplant for SCID, so the T cells may come from the graft donor.

The CDR3 nucleotides are TGTGCCAGCAGCAGCCAAAACAGGGTGGTGAACACTGAAGCTTTCTTT. Amino acids: CASSSQNRVVNTEAFF. The chain has TRBV5-5 and TRBJ1-1; D may be TRBD1 (6 bases). This CDR3 contains 16 residues. CDR1 is SGHKS and CDR2 is YYEKEE in the germline V gene (reference sequence). V was clipped by 4 bases and J by 0 bases, with 16 bases between them.